Sequencing of this T cell receptor (beta chain) was carried out in a study of T cell changes during pregnancy in multiple sclerosis. This CDR3 is built from 16 residues. The trim removed 3 bases at V and 1 base at J, leaving 8 bases unmatched. The germline gives CDR1 SGHDN, CDR2 FVKESK. The assay was immunoSEQ multiplex PCR, and TCRdb's table has in-frame clones only and misses some. Of 10,000 or so clones listed, more than 80% are singletons. The sequence was collected from a female donor in good health, enrolled as a control in a pregnancy study. The starting material was CD8+ T cells from peripheral blood mononuclear cells, obtained in the third trimester of pregnancy. The chain links TRBV14 to TRBJ1-2; 7 bases agree with TRBD1. Here the CDR3 reads CASSHHLPGGNYGYTF. In nucleotides, the CDR3 is TGTGCCAGCAGCCATCACCTCCCAGGGGGTAACTATGGCTACACCTTC.